This T cell receptor (beta chain) came from a study of T-cell reconstitution after alpha-beta-depleted transplantation in children. The study's findings and limits: Diversity and T-cell counts at one year after transplant derived mostly from new T cells. High day-60 TCRbeta diversity in some patients came from surviving recipient T cells and thymic progenitors.

Comment on this clonotype: Its specificity is unknown.

The length of the CDR3 is 15 residues. Germline V CDR1 and CDR2: SGHVS, FQNEAQ. V dropped 5 bases and J dropped 5; count of bases not matched to a gene: 7. This sample's TCRbeta library carried unique molecular identifier barcodes. A single record per CDR3 protein comes from TCRdb applying MiXCR to the PCR reads. The sample yields about 870,000 distinct CDR3 sequences, under 20% seen once. This receptor was obtained from a male patient aged 10 to 17 who had a stem cell transplant for acute lymphoblastic leukemia, so the T cells may come from the graft donor. The chain combines TRBV7-8 with TRBJ2-1; 9 nucleotides align to TRBD2. The sequenced sample was PBMCs, mostly from graft donor cells, obtained 360 days after TCRalphabeta/CD19-depleted stem cell transplant. This CDR3 is CASSAGLAVNNEQFF. The CDR3 coding sequence is TGTGCCAGCAGCGCGGGACTAGCCGTCAACAATGAGCAGTTCTTC.